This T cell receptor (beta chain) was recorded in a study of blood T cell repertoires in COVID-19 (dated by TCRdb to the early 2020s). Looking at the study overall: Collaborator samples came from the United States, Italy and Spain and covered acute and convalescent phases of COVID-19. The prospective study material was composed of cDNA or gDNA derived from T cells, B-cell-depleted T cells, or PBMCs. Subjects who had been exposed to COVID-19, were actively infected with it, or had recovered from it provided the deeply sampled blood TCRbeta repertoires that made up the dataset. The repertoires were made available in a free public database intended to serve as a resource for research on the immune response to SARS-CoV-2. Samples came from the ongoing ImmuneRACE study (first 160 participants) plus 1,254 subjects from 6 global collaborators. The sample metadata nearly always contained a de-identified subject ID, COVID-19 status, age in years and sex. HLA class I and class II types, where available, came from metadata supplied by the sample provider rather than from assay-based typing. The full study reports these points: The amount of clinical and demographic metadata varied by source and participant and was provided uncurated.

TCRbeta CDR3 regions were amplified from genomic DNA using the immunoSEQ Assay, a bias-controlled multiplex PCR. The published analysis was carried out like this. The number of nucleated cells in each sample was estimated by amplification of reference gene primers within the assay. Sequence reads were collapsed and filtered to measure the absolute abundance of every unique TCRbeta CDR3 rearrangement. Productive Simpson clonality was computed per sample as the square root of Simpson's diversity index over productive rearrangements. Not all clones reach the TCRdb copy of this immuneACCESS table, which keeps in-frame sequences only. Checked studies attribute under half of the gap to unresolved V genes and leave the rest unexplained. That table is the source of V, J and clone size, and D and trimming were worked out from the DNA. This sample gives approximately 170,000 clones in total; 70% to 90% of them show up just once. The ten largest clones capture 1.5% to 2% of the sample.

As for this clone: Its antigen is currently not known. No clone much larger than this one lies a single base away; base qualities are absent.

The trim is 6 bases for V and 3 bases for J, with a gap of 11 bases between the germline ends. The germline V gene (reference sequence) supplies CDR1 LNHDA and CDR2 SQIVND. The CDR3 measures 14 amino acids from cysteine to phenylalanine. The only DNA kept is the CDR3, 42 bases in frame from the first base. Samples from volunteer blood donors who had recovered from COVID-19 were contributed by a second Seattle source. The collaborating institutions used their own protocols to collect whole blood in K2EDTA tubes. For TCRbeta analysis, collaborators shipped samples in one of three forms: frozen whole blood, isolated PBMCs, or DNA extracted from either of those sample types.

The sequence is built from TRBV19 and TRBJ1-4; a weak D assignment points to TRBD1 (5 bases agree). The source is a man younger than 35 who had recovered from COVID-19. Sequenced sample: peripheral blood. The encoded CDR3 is CASRTDSPNEKLFF. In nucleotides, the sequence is TGTGCCAGTAGGACTGACAGCCCTAATGAAAAACTGTTTTTT. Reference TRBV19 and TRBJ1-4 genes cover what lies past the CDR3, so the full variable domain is DGGITQSPKYLFRKEGQNVTLSCEQNLNHDAMYWYRQDPGQGLRLIYYSQIVNDFQKGDIAEGYSVSREKKESFPLTVTSAQKNPTAFYLCASRTDSPNEKLFFGSGTQLSVL.